The next 9 T cell receptor beta chains were all read from a single sample in a study of cytomegalovirus exposure and HLA in healthy donors. A multiplex PCR was run with 60 Vbeta primers and 13 Jbeta primers. Sequenced by immunoSEQ multiplex PCR; TCRdb stores in-frame clones only, minus some. The table records around 100,000 clones, more than 65% of them present only once. The sample taken for sequencing was PBMCs. The receptors originated from a woman aged 18-29 years in good health and CMV-seropositive.

J is TRBJ1-2 and V is TRBV27, with D tentatively TRBD1 (5 bases). The CDR3 is made up of 14 amino acids. CDR1 and CDR2 (germline): MNHEY, SMNVEV (reference sequence). The V end was cut by 5 bases, the J end by 4 bases, with 14 bases between. Here the CDR3 DNA reads TGTGCCAGCAGTCCCAACGGGGGGTTCTATGGCTACACCTTC. Translating gives CASSPNGGFYGYTF.

The CDR3, as DNA: TGTGCCAGAAGCCTGTGGACTCTCCGGAGCACAGATACGCAGTATTTT. Its translation: CARSLWTLRSTDTQYF. The chain combines TRBV5-3 with TRBJ2-3; a possible D gene is TRBD2 (5 bases). TRBV5-3 is treated as an ORF (open reading frame) with a function not yet certain. The germline V and J ends were trimmed by 4 bases and 0 bases, with 15 bases remaining between them. The CDR3 covers 16 residues.

The chain is built from TRBV6-5 and TRBJ2-5, with D perhaps matching TRBD1 (5 bases). V was pared by 6 bases and J by 7 bases, with 9 bases between. Per the germline V gene, CDR1 is MNHEY and CDR2 is SVGAGI. CDR3 length equals 11 residues. CDR3 DNA sequence: TGTGCCAGCAGGCTTAGGGGGACCCAGTACTTC. Translated: CASRLRGTQYF.

The chain uses TRBV7-3 and TRBJ2-3; 9 bases are shared with TRBD2. The germline V gene has CDR1 SGHTA and CDR2 FQGTGA. This CDR3 comprises 18 residues. The ends lost 0 bases at V and 2 bases at J; junction bases unmatched: 9. CDR3 sequence (DNA): TGTGCCAGCAGCTTAACCAGCACTAGCGGGTTTTCCACAGATACGCAGTATTTT. The encoded protein is CASSLTSTSGFSTDTQYF. Full variable domain (missing parts from reference TRBV7-3 and TRBJ2-3): GAGVSQTPSNKVTEKGKYVELRCDPISGHTALYWYRQSLGQGPEFLIYFQGTGAADDSGLPNDRFFAVRPEGSVSTLKIQRTERGDSAVYLCASSLTSTSGFSTDTQYFGPGTRLTVL.

The rearrangement joins TRBV5-1 to TRBJ2-3, with 8 bases fitting TRBD2. After removal of 6 bases from V and 1 base from J, the junction contained 4 bases not matched to a gene. Looked up from germline, CDR1 is SGHRS and CDR2 is YFSETQ. The CDR3 has 14 amino acids. CDR3 sequence: CASKLLAGTDTQYF. CDR3 sequence (DNA): TGCGCCAGCAAGTTACTAGCGGGCACAGATACGCAGTATTTT.

J is TRBJ2-7 and V is TRBV14; D is perhaps TRBD1 (5 bases). The ends were cut back, 4 bases at V and 1 base at J, with 11 bases in the middle. Germline CDR1 SGHDN, CDR2 FVKESK. This CDR3 contains 14 residues. In DNA, the CDR3 is TGTGCCAGCAGCCGACAGTTGGGTTCCTACGAGCAGTACTTC. It yields the protein CASSRQLGSYEQYF.

J is TRBJ1-5 and V is TRBV7-9; no clear D gene. Between the trimmed V and J ends, which lost 4 bases and 0 bases, there was a span of 13 bases. Germline V gene lookup returns CDR1 SEHNR and CDR2 FQNEAQ (reference sequence). This CDR3 is built from 16 residues. CDR3 sequence reads: CASSSEGDYSNQPQHF. The CDR3 DNA is TGTGCCAGCAGCTCCGAGGGCGACTATAGCAATCAGCCCCAGCATTTT.

The chain employs TRBV9 and TRBJ2-2; 8 nucleotides align to TRBD2. Germline trimming cut 3 bases from V and 0 bases from J; bases unmatched to any gene: 10. This CDR3 comprises 18 residues. The germline V gene has CDR1 SGDLS and CDR2 YYNGEE. The CDR3 region is CASSASGGRFANTGELFF. In nucleotides, the CDR3 is TGTGCCAGCAGCGCTAGCGGCGGGAGGTTCGCGAACACCGGGGAGCTGTTTTTT.

The table lists this clone with a count of one. V is TRBV5-6 and J is TRBJ1-2; TRBD1 agrees at 7 bases. From germline, CDR1 is SGHDT and CDR2 YYEEEE. The length of the CDR3 is 15 residues. Trimming removed 4 bases from V and 0 bases from J; junction bases left unmatched: 6. The CDR3 nucleotides read TGTGCCAGCAGCCTCGACAGGGTGGCTAACTATGGCTACACCTTC. This encodes CASSLDRVANYGYTF.